These 26 T cell receptor beta chains came from one sample sequenced in a study of blood T cell repertoires in COVID-19. The repertoire was sequenced with immunoSEQ multiplex PCR; TCRdb's copy has only in-frame clones and lacks some. The table includes about 210,000 clones, 89% detected once. The sequencing input was peripheral blood. These receptors were taken from a woman in her 40s with acute or convalescent COVID-19.

There are a few counts of this clone. This chain links TRBV11-1 with TRBJ2-4, with a possible D match to TRBD2 (6 bases). From germline, CDR1 is SGHAT and CDR2 FQDESV (reference sequence). V was cut by 4 bases and J by 8 bases, with 15 bases left in between. This CDR3 is 14 amino acids long. The CDR3 loop is CASSSRGSGDIQYF. The CDR3 nucleotides are TGTGCCAGCAGCTCCCGGGGCTCGGGAGACATTCAGTACTTC.

J is TRBJ2-5 and V is TRBV15; TRBD1 agrees at 7 bases. The CDR3 sequence is 14 residues long. Trimming at V came to 3 bases and at J to 1 base, leaving 2 bases not matched to a gene. CDR1 and CDR2 (germline): LNHNV, YYDKDF (reference sequence). The CDR3 nucleotides are TGTGCCACCAGCAGGGGACAGACCCAAGAGACCCAGTACTTC. As protein: CATSRGQTQETQYF.

This clone appeared a few times. The V and J genes are TRBV19 and TRBJ2-1, with TRBD2 identical over 13 bases. The junction had 9 bases not matched to a gene; V was cut back by 3 bases and J by 4 bases. This CDR3 contains 18 residues. Germline loops: CDR1 LNHDA, CDR2 SQIVND (reference sequence). CDR3 amino acids: CASSILGLAGVLYNEQFF. The CDR3 DNA reads TGTGCCAGTAGTATTCTCGGACTAGCGGGGGTTTTGTACAATGAGCAGTTCTTC.

V gene TRBV9 combines with J gene TRBJ1-1; unclear D gene. Trimming pared 1 base from V and 3 bases from J, leaving 13 bases between. The CDR3 loop spans 15 amino acids. Germline V gene sequence: CDR1 SGDLS, CDR2 YYNGEE. The CDR3 here is CASSVTGMIDTEAFF. The CDR3 bases are TGTGCCAGCAGCGTAACGGGAATGATTGACACTGAAGCTTTCTTT.

This clone was detected once. CDR3 loop: CASSQDPAGKGVYGYTF. DNA for the CDR3: TGTGCCAGCAGCCAAGACCCCGCTGGGAAGGGGGTATATGGCTACACCTTC. V usage is TRBV3-1 (or the pseudogene TRBV3-2) and J usage is TRBJ1-2; possible D gene TRBD1, 6 bases. The CDR3 is 17 residues long. V lost 0 bases to trimming and J lost 5 bases, with 19 bases between them. The V gene's germline CDR1 is LGHDT and CDR2 YNNKEL (reference sequence).

The V gene is TRBV29-1, the J gene TRBJ1-1, with TRBD1 as a possible D gene (5 bases). The germline CDR1 and CDR2 sequences are SQVTM and ANQGSEA. The CDR3 contains 16 residues. V lost 2 bases, J lost 1 base, and 17 bases lay in between. CDR3: CSVELGRTRWNTEAFF. The CDR3 bases are TGCAGCGTTGAACTCGGAAGGACACGGTGGAACACTGAAGCTTTCTTT.

V usage is TRBV7-2 and J usage is TRBJ2-1; 8 nucleotides agree with TRBD2. Trimming removed 4 bases from V and 4 bases from J; junction bases left unmatched: 9. The CDR3 consists of 16 residues. From germline, CDR1 is SGHTA and CDR2 FQGNSA. The CDR3 spells CASSWSTGGFYNEQFF. DNA for the CDR3: TGTGCCAGCAGCTGGAGTACGGGGGGGTTTTACAATGAGCAGTTCTTC.

This rearrangement joins TRBV11-2 to TRBJ2-7; D unclear. This CDR3 comprises 13 residues. Germline CDR1 is SGHAT and CDR2 is FQNNGV. V dropped 5 bases and J dropped 3 bases, with 11 bases sitting between them. DNA of the CDR3: TGTGCCAGCAGCCCAAATAGAGACTACGAGCAGTACGTC. Encoded protein: CASSPNRDYEQYV.

V and J are TRBV6-6 and TRBJ1-2, with D hard to call. The CDR3 spans 13 residues. Germline-derived CDR1 and CDR2 are MNHNY and SVGAGI (reference sequence). The V and J ends lost 4 bases and 4 bases respectively, with 10 bases between them. The CDR3 region has the DNA TGTGCCAGCAGTTCCTACTTCTTCTATGGCTACACCTTC. Translation: CASSSYFFYGYTF.

V and J are TRBV6-5 and TRBJ2-7, with 8 bases identical to TRBD1. J gave up 6 bases and V 2 bases, and 3 bases lay outside the gene matches. From germline, CDR1 is MNHEY and CDR2 SVGAGI. This CDR3 region has 13 residues. The CDR3 spells CASSYQDRAEQYV. CDR3 nucleotide sequence: TGTGCCAGCAGTTACCAGGACAGGGCCGAGCAGTACGTC.

The chain recombines TRBV19 with TRBJ1-2; D is perhaps TRBD1 (6 bases). This CDR3 has 15 residues. Trimming removed 0 bases at V and 4 bases at J, with 12 bases between. From germline, CDR1 is LNHDA and CDR2 SQIVND (reference sequence). CDR3 bases: TGTGCCAGTAGTATAGAACCCTTAGGGGGCTATGGCTACACCTTC. It is translated as CASSIEPLGGYGYTF.

This chain joins TRBV6-5 and TRBJ1-2, with a possible D match to TRBD1 (6 bases). This CDR3 contains 14 residues. Deletions cut 2 bases from V and 4 bases from J, with 11 bases between. Germline V gene lookup returns CDR1 MNHEY and CDR2 SVGAGI. CDR3 residues: CASSYRGAGYGYTF. DNA for the CDR3: TGTGCCAGCAGTTACCGGGGGGCCGGCTATGGCTACACCTTC.

The genes are TRBV11-2 and TRBJ2-3; 7 positions match TRBD1. V lost 4 bases to trimming and J lost 3 bases; unmatched junction nucleotides: 13. The CDR3 runs to 17 residues. From germline, CDR1 is SGHAT and CDR2 FQNNGV. The CDR3 sequence: CASSSGPTTGSTDTQYF. The CDR3 nucleotides read TGTGCCAGCAGCTCAGGGCCGACGACAGGGTCAACAGATACGCAGTATTTT.

The chain has TRBV5-6 and TRBJ1-3, with D unclear. From germline, CDR1 is SGHDT and CDR2 YYEEEE. V dropped 4 bases and J dropped 2 bases, with 13 bases sitting between them. The CDR3 has 15 residues. CDR3 in amino acids: CASSMVPGPGNTIYF. CDR3 DNA sequence: TGTGCCAGCAGCATGGTGCCAGGCCCTGGAAACACCATATATTTT.

This clone occurred once. J is TRBJ1-1 and V is TRBV19; D may be TRBD1 (5 bases). V dropped 10 bases and J dropped 0 bases, with 15 bases sitting between them. CDR3 length: 14 amino acids. Germline CDR1 and CDR2: LNHDA and SQIVND (reference sequence). The CDR3 region is CATRFGGVNTEAFF. CDR3 coding DNA: TGTGCCACTCGCTTTGGGGGGGTGAACACTGAAGCTTTCTTT.

A few counts support this clone. V usage is TRBV19 and J usage is TRBJ1-1, with D uncertain. This CDR3 has 14 residues. From germline, CDR1 is LNHDA and CDR2 SQIVND (reference sequence). V was pared by 0 bases and J by 0 bases, with 5 bases between. The CDR3 loop reads CASSIDTLNTEAFF. The CDR3 nucleotides are TGTGCCAGTAGTATAGACACTCTGAACACTGAAGCTTTCTTT.

The chain employs TRBV2 and TRBJ2-7; D perhaps matches TRBD2 (5 bases). The germline V gene has CDR1 SNHLY and CDR2 FYNNEI. This CDR3 contains 13 residues. Trimming pared 3 bases from V and 2 bases from J, leaving 8 bases between. The CDR3: CASSDIGTYEQYV. CDR3 DNA sequence: TGTGCCAGCAGTGACATCGGGACCTACGAGCAGTACGTC.

The gene calls are TRBV2 and TRBJ2-5; the match to TRBD2 covers 11 bases. The CDR3 is 17 amino acids. V trimming: 2 bases; J trimming: 5 bases; junction bases outside the gene matches: 10. Germline V gives CDR1 SNHLY, CDR2 FYNNEI. CDR3 loop: CASSESGVSGGVETQYF. As DNA, the CDR3 is TGTGCCAGCAGTGAATCGGGAGTTAGCGGGGGGGTGGAGACCCAGTACTTC.

This clone came up a few times. The DNA of the CDR3 is TGTGCCAGCAGTTACTCTCTGCAGGGGACAGATACGCAGTATTTT. Protein: CASSYSLQGTDTQYF. The chain is built from TRBV6-6 and TRBJ2-3; D may be TRBD1 (6 bases). Germline V lookup: CDR1 MNHNY, CDR2 SVGAGI (reference sequence). The CDR3 has 15 residues. Trimming took off 0 bases at V and 3 bases at J, with 10 bases between the two ends.

This sequence joins TRBV11-2 and TRBJ2-1; 12 positions agree with TRBD2. CDR3 size: 16 residues. V lost 5 bases and J lost 7; bases outside the gene matches: 9. Per the germline V gene, CDR1 is SGHAT and CDR2 is FQNNGV. CDR3 DNA sequence: TGTGCCAGCAGCCCGACCCTAGCGGGGGGGCGTAATGAGCAGTTCTTC. Protein: CASSPTLAGGRNEQFF.

The chain recombines TRBV6-1 with TRBJ1-5; no clear D gene. V was pared by 3 bases and J by 7 bases, with 10 bases between. The CDR3 consists of 13 residues. Germline V CDR1 and CDR2: MNHNS, SASEGT. CDR3 sequence (DNA): TGTGCCAGCAGTGAGGGAGTTGAGCAGCCCCAGCATTTT. It yields the protein CASSEGVEQPQHF.

The chain combines TRBV10-3 with TRBJ1-1; no reliable D call. The germline V and J ends were trimmed by 3 bases and 0 bases, with 8 bases remaining between them. Germline V lookup: CDR1 ENHRY, CDR2 SYGVKD. The CDR3 has 14 residues. CDR3 DNA: TGTGCCATCAGTGATCCGGGAGTGAACACTGAAGCTTTCTTT. It is translated as CAISDPGVNTEAFF.

This chain uses TRBV5-4 with TRBJ1-2; D is possibly TRBD1 (5 bases). The germline V gene has CDR1 SGHNT and CDR2 YYREEE (reference sequence). V shed 4 bases and J shed 6 bases, with 16 bases lying between them. The CDR3 sequence is 14 residues long. CDR3 sequence reads: CASSPLDRDNGYTF. In DNA, the CDR3 is TGTGCCAGCAGCCCGCTCGACAGAGATAATGGCTACACCTTC.

The chain carries TRBV2 and TRBJ2-4; 10 bases line up with TRBD2. J was trimmed by 4 bases and V by 9 bases; bases with no gene match: 6. Germline CDR1 and CDR2: SNHLY and FYNNEI. This CDR3 region has 14 residues. Here the CDR3 reads CASGGTSVKNIQYF. The CDR3 DNA reads as TGTGCCAGTGGCGGGACTAGCGTTAAAAACATTCAGTACTTC. Supplemented by reference TRBV2 and TRBJ2-4, the full variable domain reads EPEVTQTPSHQVTQMGQEVILRCVPISNHLYFYWYRQILGQKVEFLVSFYNNEISEKSEIFDDQFSVERPDGSNFTLKIRSTKLEDSAMYFCASGGTSVKNIQYFGAGTRLSVL.

This chain joins TRBV5-1 and TRBJ2-1; maybe TRBD2 (5 bases). The germline V and J ends were trimmed by 1 base and 5 bases, with 7 bases remaining between them. The V gene's germline CDR1 is SGHRS and CDR2 YFSETQ. This CDR3 has 13 residues. The chain's CDR3 is CASSLLGDNEQFF. CDR3 in DNA: TGCGCCAGCAGCTTGCTGGGAGACAATGAGCAGTTCTTC.

V and J are TRBV5-1 and TRBJ2-3, with D possibly TRBD1 on 6 matching bases. The V gene lost 3 bases and the J gene lost 6 bases, with 14 bases spanning the gap. This CDR3 has 14 amino acids. Germline lookup yields CDR1 SGHRS and CDR2 YFSETQ. This CDR3 reads CASSSGTSWDTQYF. The CDR3 nucleotides are TGCGCCAGCAGCTCCGGGACATCCTGGGATACGCAGTATTTT.